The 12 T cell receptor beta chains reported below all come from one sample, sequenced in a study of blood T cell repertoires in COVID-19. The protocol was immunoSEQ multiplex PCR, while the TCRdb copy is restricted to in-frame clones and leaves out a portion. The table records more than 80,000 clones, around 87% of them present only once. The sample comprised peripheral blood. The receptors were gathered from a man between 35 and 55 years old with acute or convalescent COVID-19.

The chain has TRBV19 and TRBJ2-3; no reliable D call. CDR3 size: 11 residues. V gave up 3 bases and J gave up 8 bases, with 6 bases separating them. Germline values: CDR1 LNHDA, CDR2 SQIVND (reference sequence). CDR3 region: CASSIESTQYF. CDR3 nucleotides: TGTGCCAGTAGTATTGAGAGTACGCAGTATTTT. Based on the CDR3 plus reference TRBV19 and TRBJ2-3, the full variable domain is DGGITQSPKYLFRKEGQNVTLSCEQNLNHDAMYWYRQDPGQGLRLIYYSQIVNDFQKGDIAEGYSVSREKKESFPLTVTSAQKNPTAFYLCASSIESTQYFGPGTRLTVL.

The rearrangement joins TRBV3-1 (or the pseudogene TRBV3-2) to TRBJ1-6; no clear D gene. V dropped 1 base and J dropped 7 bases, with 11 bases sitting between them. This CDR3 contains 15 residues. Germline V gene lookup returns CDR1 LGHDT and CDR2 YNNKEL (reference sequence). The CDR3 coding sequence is TGTGCCAGCAGCCAAGGCAGGTCAGAAAATTCACCCCTCCACTTT. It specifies CASSQGRSENSPLHF.

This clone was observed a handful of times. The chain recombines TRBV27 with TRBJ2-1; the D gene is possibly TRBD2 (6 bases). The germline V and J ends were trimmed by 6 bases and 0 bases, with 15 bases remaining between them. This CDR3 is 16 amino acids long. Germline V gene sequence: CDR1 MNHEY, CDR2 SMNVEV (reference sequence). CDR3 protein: CASRRRAASSYNEQFF. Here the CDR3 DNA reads TGTGCCAGCAGGCGGAGGGCGGCTAGCTCCTACAATGAGCAGTTCTTC.

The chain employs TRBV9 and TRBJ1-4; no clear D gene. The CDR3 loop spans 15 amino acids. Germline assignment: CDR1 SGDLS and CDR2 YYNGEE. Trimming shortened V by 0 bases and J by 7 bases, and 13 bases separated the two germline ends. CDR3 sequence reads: CASSVVDEVTEKLFF. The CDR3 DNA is TGTGCCAGCAGCGTAGTTGACGAGGTAACTGAAAAACTGTTTTTT.

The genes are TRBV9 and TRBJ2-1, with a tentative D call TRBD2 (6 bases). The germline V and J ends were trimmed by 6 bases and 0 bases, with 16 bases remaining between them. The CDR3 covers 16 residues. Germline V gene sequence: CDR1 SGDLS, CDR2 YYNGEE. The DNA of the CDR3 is TGTGCCAGCACCCCTCTCGGGGGACCCTCCTACAATGAGCAGTTCTTC. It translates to CASTPLGGPSYNEQFF.

Written as DNA, the CDR3 is TGTGCCAGCAGTGCCCAACAGAGAACTGAAGCTTTCTTT. It specifies CASSAQQRTEAFF. The chain has TRBV27 and TRBJ1-1; D ambiguous. The CDR3 has 13 residues. The V end was cut by 5 bases, the J end by 5 bases, with 12 bases between. The germline CDR1 and CDR2 sequences are MNHEY and SMNVEV (reference sequence).

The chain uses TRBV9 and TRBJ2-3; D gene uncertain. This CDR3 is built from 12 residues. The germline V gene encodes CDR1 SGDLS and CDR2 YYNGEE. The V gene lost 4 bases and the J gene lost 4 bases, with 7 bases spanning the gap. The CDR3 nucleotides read TGTGCCAGCAGCCTCCGGTCAGATACGCAGTATTTT. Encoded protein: CASSLRSDTQYF.

The CDR3 sequence: CASSRFGSSGANVLTF. DNA of the CDR3: TGTGCCAGTAGTAGGTTCGGGAGCTCTGGGGCCAACGTCCTGACTTTC. This chain joins TRBV19 and TRBJ2-6, with D maybe TRBD2 (6 bases). The CDR3 contains 16 residues. Germline loops: CDR1 LNHDA, CDR2 SQIVND (reference sequence). The V end was cut by 4 bases, the J end by 0 bases, with 10 bases between.

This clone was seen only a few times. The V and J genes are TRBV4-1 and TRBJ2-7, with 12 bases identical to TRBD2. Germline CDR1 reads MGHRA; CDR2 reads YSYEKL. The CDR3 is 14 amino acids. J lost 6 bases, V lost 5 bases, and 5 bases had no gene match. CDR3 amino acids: CASSKGLAGSEQYF. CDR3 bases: TGCGCCAGCAGCAAAGGACTAGCGGGGAGCGAGCAGTACTTC.

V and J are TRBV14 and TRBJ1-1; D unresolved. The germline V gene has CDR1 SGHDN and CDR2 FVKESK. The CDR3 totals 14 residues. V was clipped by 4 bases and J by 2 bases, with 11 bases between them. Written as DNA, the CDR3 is TGTGCCAGCAGCCGTTACAGAGATAACACTGAAGCTTTCTTT. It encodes CASSRYRDNTEAFF.

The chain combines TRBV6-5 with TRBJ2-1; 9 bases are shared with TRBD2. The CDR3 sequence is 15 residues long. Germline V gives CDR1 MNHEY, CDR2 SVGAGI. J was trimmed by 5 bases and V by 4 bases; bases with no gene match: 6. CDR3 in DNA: TGTGCCAGCAGTTCGAGACTAGCGGCTAACAATGAGCAGTTCTTC. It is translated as CASSSRLAANNEQFF.

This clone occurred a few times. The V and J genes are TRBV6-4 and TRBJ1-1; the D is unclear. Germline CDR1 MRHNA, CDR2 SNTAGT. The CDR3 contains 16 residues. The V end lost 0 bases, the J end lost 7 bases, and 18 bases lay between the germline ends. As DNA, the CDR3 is TGTGCCAGCAGTGACTCTTTTACTCGCCGCCATGGTGAAGCTTTCTTT. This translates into CASSDSFTRRHGEAFF.